This entry features one TCR beta chain sequence. This sample is part of a study of CDR3 diversity in severe acne. The CDR3 sequence is 12 residues long. The V and J ends lost 6 bases and 3 bases respectively, with 11 bases between them. Germline-derived CDR1 and CDR2 are SQVTM and ANQGSEA. TCRdb reprocessed the PCR reads with MiXCR, giving one entry per CDR3 protein. The sample has some 90,000 distinct CDR3 sequences, about 52% seen once. J is TRBJ1-2 and V is TRBV29-1; the D gene is possibly TRBD1 (5 bases). The sequencing input was blood. This receptor was obtained from a male donor in good health, serving as a control. As DNA, the CDR3 is TGCAGCGTCCTCGGGGCGGACTATGGCTACACCTTC. Protein: CSVLGADYGYTF.